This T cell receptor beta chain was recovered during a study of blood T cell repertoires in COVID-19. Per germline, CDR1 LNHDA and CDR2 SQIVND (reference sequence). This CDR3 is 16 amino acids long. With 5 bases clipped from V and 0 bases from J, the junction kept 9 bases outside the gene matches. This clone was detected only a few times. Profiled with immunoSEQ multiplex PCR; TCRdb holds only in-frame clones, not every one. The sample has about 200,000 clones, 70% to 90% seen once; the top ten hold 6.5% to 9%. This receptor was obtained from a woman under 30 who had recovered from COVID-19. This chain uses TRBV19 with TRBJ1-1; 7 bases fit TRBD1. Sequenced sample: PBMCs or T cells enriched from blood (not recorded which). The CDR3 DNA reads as TGTGCCAGTAGTCTGACCACAGGGGCCCTGAACACTGAAGCTTTCTTT. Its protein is CASSLTTGALNTEAFF.